The subject of this entry is one TCR beta chain. Its binding antigen is unknown. No clone much larger than this one lies a single base away; base qualities are absent. The CDR3 sequence holds 11 residues, the cysteine and phenylalanine included. The retained sequence is limited to the CDR3, 33 bases, with the frame set at the first base. The germline V gene (reference sequence) gives CDR1 as GTSNPN and CDR2 as SVGIG. The V and J ends are trimmed by 4 bases and 9 bases, leaving 11 bases between them. The entry originates in a study of beta chain features in type 1 diabetes (dated by TCRdb to 2017 to 2018). Concerning the study at large: No differences in mean age, gender distribution, total cell number or subset yield were found between patients and healthy donors. A total of roughly 100 million sorted cells were examined across all samples, and the number of cells per subset was strongly correlated with RNA yield. In the study, recently diagnosed type 1 diabetes patients and matched healthy donors were compared on the TCRB repertoires of their sorted circulating CD4+ T cell subsets. Regulatory and stem cell-like memory subsets were obtained from only 8 patients and about eight healthy donors, while naive and central memory subsets were obtained from all 30 or so donors.

A single peripheral blood draw of roughly 0.11 L on average was collected from each donor into heparinised tubes. Naive, central memory, regulatory and stem cell-like memory CD4+ T cells were sorted on a BD FACSAria II using a panel including CD45RO, CCR7, CD25, CD127, CD95 and CD27. A purity above 95% was achieved for all sorted populations. PBMCs were isolated immediately by Lymphoprep density gradient centrifugation and stained directly without culture. To minimize batch effects, samples were stained and sorted in pairs, one healthy donor with one patient per experiment. All of the isolated RNA was reverse transcribed with the High Capacity cDNA Reverse Transcription Kit, so expressed TCRB transcripts were sequenced. Deep immunoSEQ sequencing was applied to naive, central memory and regulatory T cell samples, giving an average of roughly 3.5 million total reads per sample. Sorted cells were lysed in RLT buffer and RNA was extracted with DNase-treated RNeasy Micro or Mini kits, depending on cell number. To prevent cross-contamination, every cell subset was processed on its own, while patient and healthy donor samples were processed together. The immunoSEQ multiplex PCR was used to amplify TCRB sequences from cDNA, generating 87-bp fragments that spanned the CDR3 region. Sequencing of the amplicons was done on the Illumina HiSeq platform. Under the source paper's analysis protocol: PCR bias was corrected computationally using synthetic template baselines, and reads within Hamming distance 2 were collapsed, with unmergeable singletons discarded. By aligning reads against IMGT, V, D and J genes, CDR3 length, and insertions or deletions at six rearrangement sites were assigned. Within each subset, clonotype counts were normalized to sorted cell number, and only after that were true diversity and Gini coefficients computed with the tcR R package. Repertoire sharing was quantified using the overlap coefficient calculated on TCRB nucleotide sequences. Out-of-frame TCRB sequences from naive cells were analyzed as a proxy for the pre-selection repertoire. Imported from immuneACCESS, the table was reduced by TCRdb to in-frame sequences with V and J called. These copies leave out some clones; in studies compared against another copy, an unresolved V gene accounts for under half, and the cause of the remainder is not known. The V and J calls and clone size are taken from that table; D and trimming were inferred from the DNA. The sample has 300,000 to 450,000 clones on record, roughly 21% of them singletons. Around 0.045% of the sample rests with the top ten.

Results and caveats for the whole study, not just this receptor: At VDJ recombination sites, type 1 diabetes patients had fewer insertions and more deleted nucleotides, which implies abnormalities in thymic rearrangement. Because cDNA rather than genomic DNA was sequenced, highly expressing activated cells could have been over-represented, although no difference in activation and CD3 levels was found between groups. In all four CD4+ subsets, TCRB CDR3 length was moderately but significantly shorter in type 1 diabetes patients. Naive, central memory and regulatory TCRB repertoires appeared more similar among patients than among healthy donors. PCR might favor shorter templates, but patient and control samples were amplified and corrected together, so any skew would affect both groups equally. HLA sub-analyses involved small numbers of individuals, so any influence of HLA type on TCRB rearrangement remained unresolved.

The source material was naive CD4+ T cells from blood. Interpreted using the paper, the cell subset or site label stands for: true naive CD4+ T cells. Recombination linked TRBV30 to TRBJ2-3; TRBD1 is a possible D gene, resting on 6 matching bases. This TCR was recovered from a woman between 18 and 29 years old in good health. The CDR3 is CAWKKGDTQYF. At the DNA level, the sequence is TGTGCCTGGAAAAAGGGGGACACGCAGTATTTT.